This TCR beta chain was documented in a study of response to subunit inactivated influenza vaccine. One entry per CDR3 protein, called by TCRdb with MiXCR from the RT-PCR reads. This table has 650,000 or so distinct CDR3 sequences, 12% to 15% appearing once. From germline, CDR1 is DFQATT and CDR2 SNEGSKA (reference sequence). V lost 2 bases and J lost 4, with 14 bases in between. The CDR3 runs 14 residues. V is TRBV20-1 and J is TRBJ1-2, with D unresolved. The TCR sequence derives from a man in his fifties who received an inactivated influenza vaccine. The specimen comprised PBMCs from blood, sampled less than 15 days before vaccination. CDR3 protein: CSARRQLLGYGYTF. In DNA form, the CDR3 reads TGCAGTGCTAGACGCCAGCTCCTAGGCTATGGCTACACCTTC.